This T cell receptor (beta chain) was observed in a study of identifying expanded T cells in peripheral blood (dated by TCRdb to the late 2010s). Looking at the study overall: Technical replicates were generated by sequencing separate aliquots of the same genomic DNA pool, and four replicates were compared pairwise.

During the collection period, no immune events, such as infections, were documented for the healthy donors. Blood repertoires from healthy donors were used as a training cohort for calibrating time-dependent variance in a beta-binomial model of differential abundance of T-cell clones. There were some ten healthy donors in the training cohort, of whom 3 were female and 7 were male. An age range of about 29 to 70 years, with an average of roughly 40 years, was recorded for the donors. Whole blood was collected from each healthy donor at three time points spaced 2 to 3 weeks apart and obtained from a commercial supplier. For immunosequencing, genomic DNA was extracted from whole blood that had not been sorted. Broader findings and caveats from the paper: The binomial model flagged approximately 1.1 differentially abundant clones between technical replicates but around 15 over roughly 2 weeks and 19 to 20 over roughly 4 weeks. Across all healthy-donor time intervals, the beta-binomial model significantly lowered both the number of clones called differentially abundant and the false-positive rate. The authors expected biological variance in healthy repertoires might increase further over much longer intervals such as months to years. In all healthy donors, the variance in clone template counts between samples taken around 14 days apart rose significantly as total template count increased.

Unmatched junction bases come to 2, with V trimmed by 3 bases and J by 2 bases. The germline V gene yields KGHSH for CDR1 and LQKENI for CDR2. The CDR3 runs 14 amino acids, cysteine and phenylalanine included. The DNA shown is the 42-base CDR3, in frame from base 1. TCRbeta CDR3 regions were profiled with the immunoSEQ Assay using bias-controlled multiplex PCR amplification of genomic DNA. In the source study's methods: The absolute abundance of each unique TCRbeta CDR3 region was quantified after sequences were collapsed and filtered. Differential abundance was assessed using a binomial (Fisher-equivalent) model and a beta-binomial model in which time-dependent variance fitted from healthy donors was added. Any clone with fewer than 5 combined templates was excluded, and a clone was called differentially abundant if its Benjamini-Hochberg FDR was below 0.01. Using the form v = (b*log(k)+a)^2, the beta-binomial variance was modeled as a function of the total template count across the two samples. The table was pulled from immuneACCESS by TCRdb, which kept in-frame rearrangements only. Such tables lose some clones; where checked, under half of the loss comes from unresolved V genes, and the rest has no known cause. Clone size and the V and J calls come from that table; the DNA yielded D and trimming. The sample table holds tens of thousands of clones, of which around 90% were seen once. The top ten clonotypes cover approximately 5% of the sample.

For this clone: Its binding antigen is unknown. No quality values exist for individual bases; no much larger clone is one base distant.

The sequencing input was blood. The sequence is built from TRBV18 and TRBJ2-3; 7 middle bases align to TRBD2. The receptor was derived from a person aged 18 to 70 in good health. CDR3 protein: CASSPLADTDTQYF. The nucleotide sequence reads as follows: TGTGCCAGCTCACCCCTAGCGGACACAGATACGCAGTATTTT.